Below are 26 T cell receptor beta chains sequenced from a single sample in a study of response to subunit inactivated influenza vaccine. MiXCR, run by TCRdb on the RT-PCR reads, gives a single entry per CDR3 protein. The sample holds about 540,000 distinct CDR3 sequences, 20% to 25% seen once. These same records also appear under a second study, on T cells expressing NK-cell markers. Turning to that study: Scientists made TCR beta cDNA using 5'RACE template switching with UMIs.

The sequencing used CD4+ T cells sorted from PBMCs, collected 11 to 12 days after vaccination. These receptor sequences come from a man in his fifties or sixties who received an inactivated influenza vaccine.

The sample holds a few counts of this clonotype. This chain connects TRBV7-8 to TRBJ2-6; tentatively, D is TRBD1 (6 bases). Looked up from germline, CDR1 is SGHVS and CDR2 is FQNEAQ. There are 17 residues in the CDR3. The V end was cut by 0 bases, the J end by 2 bases, with 11 bases between. The CDR3 sequence is CASSLAGQIAGANVLTF. For the CDR3, the DNA is TGTGCCAGCAGCTTAGCTGGACAGATTGCTGGGGCCAACGTCCTGACTTTC.

This sequence joins TRBV6-1 and TRBJ2-6; 8 bases align to TRBD2. From germline, CDR1 is MNHNS and CDR2 SASEGT. The CDR3 is 14 residues long. V shed 9 bases, J shed 4 bases, and the junction held 5 bases outside the gene matches. The CDR3 DNA sequence: TGTGCCAGTAAGCGGGGGTCCGGGGCCAACGTCCTGACTTTC. Encoded protein: CASKRGSGANVLTF.

This clonotype has only a few counts. The V gene is TRBV4-2, the J gene TRBJ2-7; TRBD1 might be the D (6 bases). The ends were cut back, 4 bases at V and 6 bases at J, with 13 bases in the middle. The CDR3 is 13 residues long. In germline, CDR1 is LGHNA, CDR2 YNFKEQ. The CDR3 region has the DNA TGTGCCAGCAGCCCGGACAGTCTCTCCGAGCAGTACTTC. This codes for CASSPDSLSEQYF.

This clonotype turned up a few times. The V and J genes are TRBV4-2 and TRBJ1-1; unclear D gene. Trimming cost V 0 bases and J 2 bases, with 10 bases left between them. The germline V gene has CDR1 LGHNA and CDR2 YNFKEQ. This CDR3 is built from 15 residues. The CDR3 nucleotides are TGTGCCAGCAGCCAAGAACTGGCAGTAAACACTGAAGCTTTCTTT. Its translation is CASSQELAVNTEAFF.

V is TRBV3-1 and J is TRBJ2-1; D uncertain. The CDR3 covers 12 residues. Between the trimmed V and J ends, which lost 1 base and 13 bases, there was a span of 11 bases. Germline values: CDR1 LGHDT, CDR2 YNNKEL (reference sequence). This chain's CDR3 is CASSQGFGPQFF. In DNA, the CDR3 is TGTGCCAGCAGCCAAGGGTTCGGCCCCCAGTTCTTC.

The chain is built from TRBV6-5 and TRBJ2-7; the D gene is possibly TRBD1 (5 bases). This CDR3 comprises 14 residues. Germline values: CDR1 MNHEY, CDR2 SVGAGI. V lost 2 bases and J lost 0, with 8 bases in between. CDR3 in DNA: TGTGCCAGCAGTTACGATACAGGCTCCTACGAGCAGTACTTC. It codes for CASSYDTGSYEQYF.

This clonotype has more than one count but fewer than ten. J is TRBJ2-7 and V is TRBV7-9; weak D call: TRBD1 (6 bases). The V and J ends lost 1 base and 0 bases respectively, with 13 bases between them. The CDR3 is made up of 16 amino acids. Per the germline V gene, CDR1 is SEHNR and CDR2 is FQNEAQ (reference sequence). This CDR3 is CASSLEATGSSYEQYF. CDR3 bases: TGTGCCAGCAGCTTAGAGGCAACAGGGAGCTCCTACGAGCAGTACTTC.

This chain joins TRBV29-1 and TRBJ2-5, with 7 nucleotides matching TRBD2. Germline values: CDR1 SQVTM, CDR2 ANQGSEA. This CDR3 has 14 amino acids. V shed 7 bases and J 1 base; nucleotides not matched to a gene: 9. The CDR3 is CSEGRVGAQETQYF. The CDR3 DNA reads as TGCAGCGAAGGGAGGGTTGGGGCCCAAGAGACCCAGTACTTC.

This clonotype showed up just a few times. The V call is TRBV20-1, the J call TRBJ2-2, with 8 bases matching TRBD2. In germline, CDR1 is DFQATT, CDR2 SNEGSKA (reference sequence). V was clipped by 3 bases and J by 4 bases; unmatched bases: 7. There are 15 residues in the CDR3. The CDR3 here is CSARETSAATGELFF. CDR3 in DNA: TGCAGTGCTAGGGAGACTAGCGCTGCCACCGGGGAGCTGTTTTTT.

V is TRBV11-1 and J is TRBJ1-1; weak D call: TRBD1 (6 bases). Trimming cost V 1 base and J 1 base, with 13 bases left between them. Per the germline V gene, CDR1 is SGHAT and CDR2 is FQDESV (reference sequence). This CDR3 contains 16 residues. CDR3 bases: TGTGCCAGCAGCTTAGAGTGGAGGGACACGAACACTGAAGCTTTCTTT. Translation: CASSLEWRDTNTEAFF.

The chain has TRBV5-1 and TRBJ1-1; the D is unclear. CDR1 and CDR2 (germline): SGHRS, YFSETQ. V was shortened by 2 bases and J by 4 bases, with 12 bases between the two germline ends. There are 14 residues in the CDR3. For the CDR3, the DNA is TGCGCCAGCAGCTTCCGGGGAGAGGGCACTGAAGCTTTCTTT. It is translated as CASSFRGEGTEAFF.

This clonotype appeared many times. The gene calls are TRBV12-3 or TRBV12-4 and TRBJ1-1, with a tentative D call TRBD1 (5 bases). This CDR3 has 14 amino acids. Trimming took 5 bases from V and 0 from J, leaving 10 bases between them. The CDR3 DNA is TGTGCCAGCAGTCAGGGAACCCTGAACACTGAAGCTTTCTTT. Protein: CASSQGTLNTEAFF.

This clonotype has at least ten counts. The V call is TRBV15, the J call TRBJ2-3; 8 nucleotides line up with TRBD1. The CDR3 is 15 residues long. Unmatched junction bases numbered 9, after V lost 0 bases and J lost 10 bases. CDR1 and CDR2 from the germline V gene are LNHNV and YYDKDF (reference sequence). CDR3 sequence: CATSRDQDRVVAQYF. CDR3 DNA: TGTGCCACCAGCAGAGATCAGGACAGGGTGGTGGCGCAGTATTTT.

This clonotype was counted a few times. V and J are TRBV6-2 or TRBV6-3 and TRBJ2-4; D gene ambiguous. V dropped 5 bases and J dropped 0 bases, with 11 bases sitting between them. The CDR3 loop spans 15 amino acids. CDR1 is MNHEY and CDR2 is SVGEGT in the germline V gene. The CDR3 loop reads CASSRLLGAKNIQYF. The CDR3 DNA follows: TGTGCCAGCAGTCGCTTGTTAGGAGCCAAAAACATTCAGTACTTC.

The chain links TRBV11-1 to TRBJ2-4, with D maybe TRBD2 (6 bases). V was clipped by 5 bases and J by 0 bases, with 20 bases between them. CDR1 and CDR2 (germline): SGHAT, FQDESV (reference sequence). This CDR3 has 18 residues. As DNA, the CDR3 is TGTGCCAGCAGCCCAATGATAATAGCGGACCTAGCCAAAAACATTCAGTACTTC. This codes for CASSPMIIADLAKNIQYF.

The chain carries TRBV20-1 and TRBJ2-2; TRBD2 matches at 11 bases. This CDR3 has 16 amino acids. After removal of 5 bases from V and 0 bases from J, the junction contained 5 bases not matched to a gene. Germline lookup yields CDR1 DFQATT and CDR2 SNEGSKA (reference sequence). The CDR3 region is CSAAGTSGANTGELFF. Written as DNA, the CDR3 is TGCAGTGCTGCCGGGACTAGCGGAGCGAACACCGGGGAGCTGTTTTTT.

The sample holds many counts of this clonotype. This chain links TRBV6-2 or TRBV6-3 with TRBJ2-7, with 13 bases fitting TRBD2. V shed 5 bases, J shed 8 bases, and the junction held 6 bases outside the gene matches. Per germline, CDR1 MNHEY and CDR2 SVGEGT. This CDR3 has 14 amino acids. CDR3 bases: TGTGCCAGCAGTGATCCGGGACTAGCGGGAAAGCAGTACTTC. Encoded protein: CASSDPGLAGKQYF.

The V and J genes are TRBV5-1 and TRBJ2-1; no reliable D call. Per germline, CDR1 SGHRS and CDR2 YFSETQ. V was pared by 1 base and J by 9 bases, with 20 bases between. The CDR3 covers 16 residues. CDR3 coding DNA: TGCGCCAGCAGCTTGATTGGGATACTTACAAGTGGTGAGCAGTTCTTC. Residues: CASSLIGILTSGEQFF.

This clonotype was seen more than once but under ten times. V is TRBV28 and J is TRBJ2-5, with TRBD2 identical over 7 bases. Germline V lookup: CDR1 MDHEN, CDR2 SYDVKM. V lost 8 bases and J lost 1; bases outside the gene matches: 10. The length of the CDR3 is 15 residues. CDR3 loop: CASGGGGISQETQYF. The CDR3 nucleotides are TGTGCCAGCGGGGGGGGTGGCATCTCCCAAGAGACCCAGTACTTC.

This clonotype was seen a handful of times. J is TRBJ1-1 and V is TRBV20-1; D remains ambiguous. Germline lookup yields CDR1 DFQATT and CDR2 SNEGSKA (reference sequence). The V gene lost 4 bases and the J gene lost 5 bases, with 14 bases spanning the gap. The CDR3 is 13 residues long. CDR3 residues: CSATVLLGTEAFF. The CDR3 DNA reads TGCAGTGCTACCGTGCTACTGGGGACTGAAGCTTTCTTT.

This clonotype has only a few counts. The rearrangement joins TRBV7-2 to TRBJ2-2, with D perhaps matching TRBD2 (6 bases). The CDR3 totals 14 residues. Germline CDR1 SGHTA, CDR2 FQGNSA. V dropped 8 bases and J dropped 1 base, with 11 bases sitting between them. The CDR3 spells CASSTGVNTGELFF. The CDR3 region has the DNA TGTGCCAGCTCAACGGGGGTGAACACCGGGGAGCTGTTTTTT.

This clonotype was seen only a few times. The V and J genes are TRBV18 and TRBJ2-7; D is possibly TRBD2 (6 bases). CDR1 is KGHSH, CDR2 LQKENI, per germline. This CDR3 contains 16 residues. Trimming cost V 3 bases and J 5 bases, with 20 bases left between them. CDR3 protein: CASSPSSRLVTDEQYF. CDR3 coding DNA: TGTGCCAGCTCACCCTCCTCCAGACTAGTAACCGACGAGCAGTACTTC.

This clonotype was picked up a small number of times. V usage is TRBV10-1 and J usage is TRBJ2-1; maybe TRBD1 (6 bases). Trimming cost V 4 bases and J 6 bases, with 22 bases left between them. In germline, CDR1 is WNHNN, CDR2 SYGVQD (reference sequence). This CDR3 contains 17 residues. Here the CDR3 DNA reads TGCGCCAGCAGTGGGTTTAATCGGGACACAAACTCCAATGAGCAGTTCTTC. Amino acids: CASSGFNRDTNSNEQFF.

The chain uses TRBV20-1 and TRBJ2-3; D is possibly TRBD2 (6 bases). The V end lost 3 bases, the J end lost 5 bases, and 15 bases lay between the germline ends. Germline assignment: CDR1 DFQATT and CDR2 SNEGSKA (reference sequence). The CDR3 is 14 amino acids. CDR3 nucleotides: TGCAGTGCTAGGTCCGGCGGGGTGGGAGATACGCAGTATTTT. Translated: CSARSGGVGDTQYF.

This rearrangement joins TRBV7-2 to TRBJ2-1; TRBD1 aligns across 7 bases. V shed 2 bases, J shed 7 bases, and the junction held 5 bases outside the gene matches. The CDR3 loop spans 14 amino acids. The germline V gene has CDR1 SGHTA and CDR2 FQGNSA. CDR3 sequence (DNA): TGTGCCAGCAGCTTAAAACACAGGGGAAATGAGCAGTTCTTC. This encodes CASSLKHRGNEQFF.

This clonotype came up many times. The chain is built from TRBV7-8 and TRBJ2-3; tentatively, D is TRBD1 (6 bases). Germline V lookup: CDR1 SGHVS, CDR2 FQNEAQ. V lost 9 bases and J lost 0, with 13 bases in between. The CDR3 is 14 residues long. CDR3 nucleotides: TGTGCCAGTTCGACAGGTTCTAGCACAGATACGCAGTATTTT. Translation gives CASSTGSSTDTQYF. The complete variable domain, with remaining parts taken from reference TRBV7-8 and TRBJ2-3, reads GAGVSQSPRYKVAKRGQDVALRCDPISGHVSLFWYQQALGQGPEFLTYFQNEAQLDKSGLPSDRFFAERPEGSVSTLKIQRTQQEDSAVYLCASSTGSSTDTQYFGPGTRLTVL.